This TCR beta chain originates from a study of OX40 agonist ivuxolimab in advanced cancers. Background on the whole study: Ivuxolimab was an agonistic, fully human IgG2 monoclonal antibody directed against OX40 (CD134), a costimulatory receptor. Intravenous ivuxolimab was administered to patients every 2 weeks at six dose levels: 0.01, 0.1, 0.3, 1.5, 3 and 10 mg/kg. Among the roughly 50 dose-escalation patients, about 20 had hepatocellular carcinoma, roughly 15 melanoma, 9 renal cell carcinoma and 9 head and neck cancer. The dose-escalation cohort was almost 85% male with a mean age of approximately 60 years, ranging from 23 to 79. Patients were allowed to have had prior anti-PD-1, anti-PD-L1 or anti-CTLA-4 therapy, and 40% to 45% of the dose-escalation patients had previously received checkpoint inhibitors. Three dose-escalation patients achieved partial responses, one with hepatocellular carcinoma and two with cutaneous melanoma. The point of sequencing TCRbeta in the periphery was to test whether ivuxolimab changed TCR sequence diversity and drove clonal T-cell expansion. The paper covers the monotherapy dose-escalation part of the phase I ivuxolimab trial, which included N of about 56 patients.

The trial excluded patients who had a history of autoimmune disease or were on systemic immunosuppression. Peripheral blood for TCR sequencing was collected from all dose cohorts at baseline, on cycle 4 day 1, and on cycle 7 day 1. Samples came from an open-label, multicenter, first-in-human phase I dose-escalation trial of ivuxolimab. Adults with locally advanced or metastatic head and neck squamous cell, hepatocellular, melanoma or renal cell carcinoma were enrolled in the trial. Before TCR sequencing, CD4+ T cells and CD8+ T cells were sorted from peripheral blood as separate populations. Genomic DNA was extracted from sorted cells for sequencing of the TCRbeta CDR3 region. The immunoSEQ Assay was used to sequence the TCRbeta CDR3 regions. TCRdb holds this immuneACCESS table with in-frame rearrangements only. Some clones are missing; in checked studies, unresolved V genes explain under half, and the rest has no known cause. Recorded for this sample are around 80,000 clones; over 85% of them occurred a single time. The top ten clones comprise about 0.63% of the sample.

With regard to this clone: The target of this receptor is not known. It has no much larger one-base neighbor in the sample; base qualities were not kept.

The CDR3 spans 14 residues, from the cysteine through the phenylalanine. The CDR3 DNA has 42 bases and is translated from base 1. The germline V gene gives CDR1 as SGHDT and CDR2 as YYEEEE. The germline V and J ends show losses of 2 bases and 5 bases respectively, and no gene match explains 7 bases of the junction. Findings and caveats that apply to the study as a whole: After ivuxolimab, expanded clones were on average more numerous among CD8+ T cells than among CD4+ T cells. In the 0.1-3.0 mg/kg groups, partial responders were among the patients with the lowest normalized peripheral clonal expansion, particularly in CD8+ T cells. Low levels of normalized T-cell clonal expansion were also shown by some nonresponding patients. Which antigens the clonally expanded peripheral T cells were specific for was not determined. Clonal expansion of both CD4+ and CD8+ blood T cells was observed from baseline to week 6 at doses 0.1 to 3.0 mg/kg.

This sequence was found in an adult with an advanced solid tumor such as melanoma, head and neck, liver or kidney cancer. This specimen was CD4+ or CD8+ T cells sorted from blood, taken in a trial of the OX40 agonist ivuxolimab. The V and J genes are TRBV5-6 and TRBJ2-7; 7 bases in the middle match TRBD2. The CDR3 in this case is CASSLGLGIDEQYF. The nucleotides read TGTGCCAGCAGCTTAGGACTAGGGATAGACGAGCAGTACTTC.